This passage covers 20 T cell receptor beta chains from one sample sequenced in a study of human CD8 memory T cell subsets (dated by TCRdb to the early 2020s). Reads for this sample came from a NextSeq 550. A Human TCR Profiling Kit was used to prepare UMI-labeled 5' RACE TCRbeta libraries. Each entry corresponds to one CDR3 protein sequence from reads that TCRdb reprocessed, and DNA is not given. This sample's table lists some 10,000 distinct CDR3 sequences. The ten most abundant clones make up about a fifth of the sample. The specimen was CD8+ stem-like memory T cells (TSCM and TCM) sorted from PBMCs. This specimen's cell subset or site label, interpreted: stem-like memory CD8 T cells (TSTEM), CCR7+ PD-1- TIGIT-. These receptors all stem from a human donor in good health.

This sequence joins TRBV7-9 and TRBJ2-7; TCRdb selects TRBD1, and the lack of DNA leaves this call unchecked. Germline assignment: CDR1 SEHNR and CDR2 FQNEAQ (reference sequence). The CDR3 runs 15 residues. Here the CDR3 reads CASSPRKPGSYEQYF.

The V call is TRBV6-4, the J call TRBJ1-6. This CDR3 is 15 amino acids long. The V gene's germline CDR1 is MRHNA and CDR2 SNTAGT. The CDR3 here is CASSDSPRLGSPLHF.

The chain is built from TRBV29-1 and TRBJ2-5; the TRBD2 assignment by TCRdb is unverifiable without DNA. In germline, CDR1 is SQVTM, CDR2 ANQGSEA. The CDR3 is 14 residues long. CDR3 amino acids: CSGQAGEYQETQYF.

CDR3 protein: CASSAGGYGNQPQHF. The chain recombines TRBV19 with TRBJ1-5; the D gene TCRdb calls, TRBD1, cannot be checked with no DNA. CDR1 is LNHDA and CDR2 is SQIVND in the germline V gene (reference sequence). There are 15 residues in the CDR3.

The rearrangement joins TRBV4-1 to TRBJ1-1. The CDR3 totals 14 residues. Germline V lookup: CDR1 MGHRA, CDR2 YSYEKL. This chain's CDR3 is CASSQGMRAFEAFF.

The gene calls are TRBV29-1 and TRBJ1-1. This CDR3 is 14 amino acids long. Germline V gene sequence: CDR1 SQVTM, CDR2 ANQGSEA. CDR3 region: CSVGRRSVNTEAFF.

The V gene is TRBV15, the J gene TRBJ1-1. Germline CDR1 reads LNHNV; CDR2 reads YYDKDF (reference sequence). The CDR3 covers 12 residues. CDR3 sequence reads: CATAGMNTEAFF.

The chain links TRBV27 to TRBJ2-7; the D gene TCRdb calls, TRBD2, cannot be checked with no DNA. The CDR3 length is 16 residues. Germline V lookup: CDR1 MNHEY, CDR2 SMNVEV (reference sequence). This chain's CDR3 is CASTKARLAGSYEQYF.

The CDR3 loop is CASSQEFLREITDTQYF. The gene calls are TRBV4-3 and TRBJ2-3; TCRdb indicates TRBD2, and absent DNA this call remains unverified. CDR1 is LGHNA, CDR2 YSLEER, per germline. The CDR3 is made up of 17 amino acids.

V and J are TRBV6-2 or TRBV6-3 and TRBJ2-1; absent DNA, TCRdb's TRBD2 call cannot be checked. Germline lookup yields CDR1 MNHEY and CDR2 SVGEGT. This CDR3 spans 18 amino acids. This CDR3 is CASSYSDTSGDSYNEQFF.

This rearrangement joins TRBV25-1 to TRBJ1-2; the TCRdb D gene call, TRBD1, has no DNA to confirm it. The CDR3 has 16 residues. Looked up from germline, CDR1 is MGHDK and CDR2 is SYGVNS. The chain's CDR3 is CASSESLGHTNYGYTF.

The chain carries TRBV19 and TRBJ1-5; TCRdb's D call of TRBD1 is untestable without DNA. The CDR3 has 14 amino acids. Germline CDR1 reads LNHDA; CDR2 reads SQIVND (reference sequence). The CDR3 here is CASSPGTSNQPQHF. The variable domain in full, with the rest retrieved from reference TRBV19 and TRBJ1-5, is DGGITQSPKYLFRKEGQNVTLSCEQNLNHDAMYWYRQDPGQGLRLIYYSQIVNDFQKGDIAEGYSVSREKKESFPLTVTSAQKNPTAFYLCASSPGTSNQPQHFGDGTRLSIL.

This chain connects TRBV3-1 to TRBJ2-2; TCRdb selects TRBD2, and the lack of DNA leaves this call unchecked. Germline values: CDR1 LGHDT, CDR2 YNNKEL (reference sequence). The CDR3 covers 18 residues. CDR3: CASSHRIAGGPNTGELFF. The full variable domain, completed using reference TRBV3-1 and TRBJ2-2, is DTAVSQTPKYLVTQMGNDKSIKCEQNLGHDTMYWYKQDSKKFLKIMFSYNNKELIINETVPNRFSPKSPDKAHLNLHINSLELGDSAVYFCASSHRIAGGPNTGELFFGEGSRLTVL.

This chain uses TRBV21-1 with TRBJ1-2; the TCRdb call, TRBD1, lacks DNA for checking. TRBV21-1 is reported as a pseudogene. The CDR3 totals 15 residues. The CDR3 spells CASSNQGALNYGYTF.

V is TRBV7-3 and J is TRBJ2-2; no DNA is available, so the TRBD2 call from TCRdb remains unchecked. The germline V gene encodes CDR1 SGHTA and CDR2 FQGTGA. The CDR3 has 13 amino acids. CDR3 region: CASSLTSAGELFF.

V gene TRBV19 combines with J gene TRBJ2-7. This CDR3 has 14 residues. Germline-derived CDR1 and CDR2 are LNHDA and SQIVND (reference sequence). CDR3 region: CASSIVRSSYEQYF.

This chain links TRBV7-9 with TRBJ2-3; TCRdb names TRBD2, which stays unverified in the absence of DNA. This CDR3 region has 15 residues. Germline CDR1 SEHNR, CDR2 FQNEAQ (reference sequence). CDR3 protein: CASSRGGLPTDTQYF.

The V gene is TRBV15, the J gene TRBJ1-2. The CDR3 loop spans 15 amino acids. Germline CDR1 and CDR2: LNHNV and YYDKDF (reference sequence). CDR3 protein: CATSRDRPINYGYTF.

The chain recombines TRBV20-1 with TRBJ2-1. CDR3 length equals 15 residues. CDR1 is DFQATT and CDR2 is SNEGSKA in the germline V gene (reference sequence). The CDR3 reads CSAPHPRSSYNEQFF.

The chain combines TRBV7-6 with TRBJ2-5. This CDR3 contains 13 residues. Germline loops: CDR1 SGHVS, CDR2 FNYEAQ. CDR3 protein: CASSLEWLETQYF.